This TCR beta chain stems from a study of CD8+ T cells in alopecia areata (dated by TCRdb to 2016 to 2018). Describing the broader study: To study T cell clonal expansion in alopecia areata, the researchers applied high-throughput TCRbeta sequencing to both the C3H/HeJ mouse model and human patients. Human TCRbeta sequencing covered scalp tissue and sorted CD4+ and CD8+ peripheral blood T cells from patchy and totalis/universalis alopecia areata patients and healthy controls. Scalp clonality was compared among normal scalp (n=4), patchy alopecia areata scalp (n=8), and alopecia totalis/universalis scalp (n=8). RNA was extracted with the PAXgene miRNA kit for fixed scalp, the miRNeasy kit for PBMCs, and the RNeasy kit for mouse skin. TCRbeta CDR3 regions were amplified by immunoSEQ multiplex PCR with 35 Vbeta forward and 13 Jbeta reverse primers. The full study reports these points: Shared TCR sequences between patients were less evident than in mice, which may be partly attributable to HLA diversity in the patient population. Unlike mouse skin, where gammadelta T cells dominate, normal human skin contains resident alphabeta T cells that get sequenced too, which complicates analysis of the scalp TCR repertoire. Compared with normal scalp, lesional scalp had higher clonality and more expanded CD8+ clones, particularly in alopecia totalis/universalis, a pattern that suggests antigenic drive.

Details on this clone: The antigen it binds to is not known. The record has no base qualities; no much larger clone is one base away.

To prepare the library, the immunoSEQ multiplex PCR assay was applied. For TCR sequencing, RNA was extracted from every sample and reverse transcribed into cDNA to serve as template. First-strand cDNA was synthesized with SuperScript III using a 2:1 mix of oligo-dT and random hexamers. A synthetic immune receptor repertoire was used to assess amplification bias, and residual bias was removed computationally. The published analysis was carried out like this. After raw reads were preprocessed to remove errors, the CDR3 was defined following IMGT conventions as running from the conserved cysteine to phenylalanine. Clonality was computed as 1 minus the Shannon entropy, with the entropy normalized by log2 of the number of productive unique TCRs. CD4 or CD8 identity of scalp clones was inferred by cross-referencing scalp TCRbeta sequences with sorted blood CD4 and CD8 repertoires. The table was pulled from immuneACCESS by TCRdb, which kept in-frame rearrangements only. Such tables lose some clones; where checked, under half of the loss comes from unresolved V genes, and the rest has no known cause. V, J and clone size derive from that table, while D and trimming were established from the DNA sequence. The sample table shows tens of thousands of clones, and approximately 65% are seen once. Approximately 18% of the sample comes from the top ten.

Lesional scalp punch biopsies and peripheral blood were obtained from alopecia areata patients. PBMCs were separated by density centrifugation and stained for CD3, CD4 and CD8, after which CD4+ and CD8+ T cells were sorted on a FACSAria. The untreated alopecia areata patients were recruited through a multicenter biomarker study. Blood CD8+ T cells from 4 to 6 biomarker-study patients were further sorted into NKG2D-low and NKG2D-high fractions. The germline V gene specifies SGHAT as CDR1 and FQNNGV as CDR2. At the junction V is shortened by 1 base and J by 5 bases, with 14 bases in between. The cysteine opens and the phenylalanine closes a CDR3 of 15 amino acids. CDR3 DNA only is kept here, 45 bases in frame from base 1.

The chain couples TRBV11-2 to TRBJ2-5, with no confident D gene call. Sequenced material: NKG2D-high CD8+ T cells sorted from blood. The cell subset or site label of this sample denotes: sorted CD8+ NKG2D-high blood T cells. The receptor comes from a human donor with alopecia areata. At the DNA level, the sequence is TGTGCCAGCAGCTTAGTTGATAGGGTCGGGGAGACCCAGTACTTC. This encodes CASSLVDRVGETQYF.